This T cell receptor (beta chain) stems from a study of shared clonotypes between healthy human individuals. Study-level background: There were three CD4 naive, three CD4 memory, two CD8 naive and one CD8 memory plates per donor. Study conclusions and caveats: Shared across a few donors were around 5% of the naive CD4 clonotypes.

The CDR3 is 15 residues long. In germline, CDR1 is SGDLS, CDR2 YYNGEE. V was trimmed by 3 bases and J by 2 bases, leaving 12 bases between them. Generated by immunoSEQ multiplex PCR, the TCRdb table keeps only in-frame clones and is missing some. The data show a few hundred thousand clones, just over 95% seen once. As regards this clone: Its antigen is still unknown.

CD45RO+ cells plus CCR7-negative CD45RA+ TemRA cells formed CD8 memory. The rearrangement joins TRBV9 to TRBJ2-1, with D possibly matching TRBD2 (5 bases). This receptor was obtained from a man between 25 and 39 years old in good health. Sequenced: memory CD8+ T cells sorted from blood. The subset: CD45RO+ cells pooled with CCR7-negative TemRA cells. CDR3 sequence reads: CASSDSLGTYNEQFF. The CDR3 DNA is TGTGCCAGCAGCGACTCACTCGGGACCTACAATGAGCAGTTCTTC. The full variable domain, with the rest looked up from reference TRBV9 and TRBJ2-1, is DSGVTQTPKHLITATGQRVTLRCSPRSGDLSVYWYQQSLDQGLQFLIQYYNGEERAKGNILERFSAQQFPDLHSELNLSSLELGDSALYFCASSDSLGTYNEQFFGPGTRLTVL.